Listed below are T cell receptor beta chains from one sample, sequenced in a study of PD-1 blockade in classical Hodgkin lymphoma. Produced via immunoSEQ multiplex PCR; TCRdb's table is partial and in-frame only. The data show about 110,000 clones, about nine tenths seen once. Sample: peripheral blood mononuclear cells (PBMCs), taken before the second cycle of nivolumab. Every receptor here comes from a human donor with classical Hodgkin lymphoma. Each CDR3 is given with its conserved first and last residue. Each record gives: V gene, D gene, clone size, CDR3 length, J gene, CDR3 DNA, CDR3 protein. A D gene is named only where the DNA matches it firmly. Size values are once, few and many counts, or a class for expanded clones, and some rows have none.

V: TRBV5-4
D: NA
size: NA
length: 11
J: TRBJ2-1
DNA: TGTGCCAGCAGCTCGAACAATGAGCAGTTCTTC
CDR3: CASSSNNEQFF

V: TRBV19
D: NA
size: NA
length: 14
J: TRBJ1-1
DNA: TGTGCCAGTATCCGGACGGAAAGGAACACTGAAGCTTTCTTT
CDR3: CASIRTERNTEAFF

V: TRBV30
D: TRBD2
size: NA
length: 18
J: TRBJ2-1
DNA: TGTGCCTGGAGTGGCCTAGCGGGAGATCCTCTTATCACCAATGAGCAGTTCTTC
CDR3: CAWSGLAGDPLITNEQFF

V: TRBV19
D: NA
size: NA
length: 15
J: TRBJ2-1
DNA: TGTGCCAGTAGTATCCCTACCCGCCGCTACAATGAGCAGTTCTTC
CDR3: CASSIPTRRYNEQFF

V: TRBV6-1
D: NA
size: NA
length: 11
J: TRBJ2-1
DNA: TGTGCCAGCAGTGAATTTCATGAGCAGTTCTTC
CDR3: CASSEFHEQFF

V: TRBV19
D: NA
size: NA
length: 15
J: TRBJ2-3
DNA: TGTGCCAGTAGTGGGGCTAGGAGAAACACAGATACGCAGTATTTT
CDR3: CASSGARRNTDTQYF

V: TRBV19
D: NA
size: NA
length: 19
J: TRBJ2-5
DNA: TGTGCCAGTAGTATGGGTCGTTGGTCTGGAGAGTACGGAGGGGAGACCCAGTACTTC
CDR3: CASSMGRWSGEYGGETQYF

V: TRBV25-1
D: TRBD1
size: NA
length: 15
J: TRBJ1-1
DNA: TGTGCCAGCAGTGAAGGGACAGTAGGCAACACTGAAGCTTTCTTT
CDR3: CASSEGTVGNTEAFF

V: TRBV2
D: NA
size: NA
length: 12
J: TRBJ2-7
DNA: TGTGCCAGCAACAGGGTTTCCTACGAGCAGTACTTC
CDR3: CASNRVSYEQYF

V: TRBV19
D: TRBD2
size: once
length: 16
J: TRBJ2-7
DNA: TGTGCCAGTAGTTTCTCTAGCGGGAGAGGCTCCTACGAGCAGTACTTC
CDR3: CASSFSSGRGSYEQYF

V: TRBV19
D: TRBD2
size: once
length: 16
J: TRBJ2-4
DNA: TGTGCCAGTAGTATAGGGGAGGGACTAGCCAAAAACATTCAGTACTTC
CDR3: CASSIGEGLAKNIQYF

V: TRBV5-1
D: NA
size: NA
length: 14
J: TRBJ1-5
DNA: TGCGCCAGCAGCTTGCTTCCGAACGATCAGCCCCAGCATTTT
CDR3: CASSLLPNDQPQHF

V: TRBV5-1
D: NA
size: NA
length: 13
J: TRBJ2-1
DNA: TGCGCCAGCAGCTTAGACAGGCCGAATGAGCAGTTCTTC
CDR3: CASSLDRPNEQFF

V: TRBV6-1
D: NA
size: NA
length: 14
J: TRBJ1-5
DNA: TGTGCCAGCTCCGCGGTGCTAAGCAATCAGCCCCAGCATTTT
CDR3: CASSAVLSNQPQHF

V: TRBV21-1
D: NA
size: NA
length: 18
J: TRBJ2-5
DNA: TGTGCCAGCAGCAAAGAGACTAGCGACCGACGTTCGGTAGAGACCCAGTACTTC
CDR3: CASSKETSDRRSVETQYF

V: TRBV5-8
D: TRBD2
size: NA
length: 17
J: TRBJ2-7
DNA: TGTGCCAGCAGGCTTCCCCTTTCTAGCGGGAGGGCCCACGAGCAGTACTTC
CDR3: CASRLPLSSGRAHEQYF

V: TRBV5-1
D: NA
size: once
length: 14
J: TRBJ1-1
DNA: TGCGCCAGCAGCTTGGAGGGTATGAACACTGAAGCTTTCTTT
CDR3: CASSLEGMNTEAFF